This T cell receptor beta chain was obtained from a study of blood T cells in healthy people across ages. This CDR3 contains 16 residues. Trimming took 4 bases from V and 0 from J; bases not matched to a gene: 9. Germline V lookup: CDR1 SGHRS, CDR2 YFSETQ. A sample-barcoded 5' primer and a J-beta primer mix were used in a second PCR of roughly 7 to 12 cycles. TCRdb processed the 5' RACE reads anew with MiXCR; each CDR3 protein has one entry. The repertoire holds roughly 1.9 million distinct CDR3 sequences, with roughly 43% as singletons. The source is a human donor in good health. The sequenced sample was blood. The V call is TRBV5-1, the J call TRBJ1-1, with TRBD1 matching over 7 bases. The CDR3 bases are TGCGCCAGCAGCCGGGTCCCGACAGGGCTGAACACTGAAGCTTTCTTT. It encodes CASSRVPTGLNTEAFF.